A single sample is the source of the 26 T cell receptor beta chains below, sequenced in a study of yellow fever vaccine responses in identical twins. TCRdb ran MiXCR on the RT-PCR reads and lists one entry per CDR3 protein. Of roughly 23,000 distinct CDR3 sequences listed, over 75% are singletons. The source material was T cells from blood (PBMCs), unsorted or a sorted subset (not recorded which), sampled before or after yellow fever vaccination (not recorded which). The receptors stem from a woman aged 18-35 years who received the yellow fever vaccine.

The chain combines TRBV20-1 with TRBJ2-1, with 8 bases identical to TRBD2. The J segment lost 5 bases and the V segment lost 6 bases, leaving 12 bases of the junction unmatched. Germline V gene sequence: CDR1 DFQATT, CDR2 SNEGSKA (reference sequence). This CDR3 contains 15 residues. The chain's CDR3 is CSAPLVAGSDNEQFF. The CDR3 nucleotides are TGCAGTGCCCCCCTGGTAGCGGGGTCAGACAATGAGCAGTTCTTC.

The CDR3 region has the DNA TGTGCCAGCTCGGGACACCTGAACACTGAAGCTTTCTTT. It is translated as CASSGHLNTEAFF. The rearrangement uses TRBV12-3 or TRBV12-4 and TRBJ1-1; possibly TRBD1 for D (6 bases). This CDR3 has 13 residues. The V end was cut by 8 bases, the J end by 0 bases, with 10 bases between.

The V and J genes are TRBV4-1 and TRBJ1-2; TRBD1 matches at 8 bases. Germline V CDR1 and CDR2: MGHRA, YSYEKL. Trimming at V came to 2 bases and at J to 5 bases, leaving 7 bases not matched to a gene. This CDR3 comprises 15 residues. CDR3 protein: CASSQLDRVTYGYTF. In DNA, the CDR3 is TGCGCCAGCAGCCAATTGGACAGGGTAACTTATGGCTACACCTTC.

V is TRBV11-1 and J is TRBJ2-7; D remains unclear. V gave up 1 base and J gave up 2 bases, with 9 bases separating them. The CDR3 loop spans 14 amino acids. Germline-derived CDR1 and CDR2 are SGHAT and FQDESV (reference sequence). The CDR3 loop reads CASSLGSATYEQYV. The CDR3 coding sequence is TGTGCCAGCAGCTTAGGTTCAGCCACCTACGAGCAGTACGTC.

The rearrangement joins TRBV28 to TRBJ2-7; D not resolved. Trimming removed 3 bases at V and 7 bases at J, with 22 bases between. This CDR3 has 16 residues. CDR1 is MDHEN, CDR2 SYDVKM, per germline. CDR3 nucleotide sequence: TGTGCCAGCAGTTTTTGTCCTCCAAGTGCCCTTGAGGAGCAGTACGTC. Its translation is CASSFCPPSALEEQYV.

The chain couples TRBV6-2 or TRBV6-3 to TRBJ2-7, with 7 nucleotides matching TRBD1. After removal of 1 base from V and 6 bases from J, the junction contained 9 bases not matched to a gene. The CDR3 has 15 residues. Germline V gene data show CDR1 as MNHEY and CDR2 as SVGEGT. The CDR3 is CASSYFRQGGGEQYF. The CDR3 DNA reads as TGTGCCAGCAGTTACTTCCGACAGGGTGGAGGCGAGCAGTACTTC.

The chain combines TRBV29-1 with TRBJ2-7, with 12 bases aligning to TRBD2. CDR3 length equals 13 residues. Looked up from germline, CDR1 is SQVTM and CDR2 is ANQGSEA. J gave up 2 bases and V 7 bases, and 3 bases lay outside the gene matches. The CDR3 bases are TGCAGCGCTGGACTAGCGGGGACCTACGAGCAGTACTTC. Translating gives CSAGLAGTYEQYF.

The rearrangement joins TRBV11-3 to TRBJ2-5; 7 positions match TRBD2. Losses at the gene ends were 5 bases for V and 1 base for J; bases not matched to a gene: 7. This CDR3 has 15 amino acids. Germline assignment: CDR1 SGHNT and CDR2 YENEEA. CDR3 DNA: TGTGCCAGCAGCCAAGCGGGGTTCGGCCAAGAGACCCAGTACTTC. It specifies CASSQAGFGQETQYF.

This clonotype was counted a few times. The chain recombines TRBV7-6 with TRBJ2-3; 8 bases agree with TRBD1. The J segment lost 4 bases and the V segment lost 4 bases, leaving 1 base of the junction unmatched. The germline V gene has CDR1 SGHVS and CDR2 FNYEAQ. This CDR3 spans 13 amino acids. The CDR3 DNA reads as TGTGCCAGCAGCTCACAGGGGGCAGATACGCAGTATTTT. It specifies CASSSQGADTQYF.

Here the CDR3 DNA reads TGTGCCAGCAGGTGGACTAGTGGGGCATGGGAGCAGTTCTTC. It codes for CASRWTSGAWEQFF. The rearrangement uses TRBV28 and TRBJ2-1; TRBD2 aligns across 7 bases. This CDR3 has 14 residues. Germline V lookup: CDR1 MDHEN, CDR2 SYDVKM. The junction had 12 bases not matched to a gene; V was cut back by 6 bases and J by 10 bases.

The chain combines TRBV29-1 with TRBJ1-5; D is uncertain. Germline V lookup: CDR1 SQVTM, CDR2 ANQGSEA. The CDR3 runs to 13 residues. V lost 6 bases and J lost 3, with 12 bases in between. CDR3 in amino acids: CSVRPGLNQPQHF. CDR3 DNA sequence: TGCAGCGTCAGGCCGGGCCTCAATCAGCCCCAGCATTTT.

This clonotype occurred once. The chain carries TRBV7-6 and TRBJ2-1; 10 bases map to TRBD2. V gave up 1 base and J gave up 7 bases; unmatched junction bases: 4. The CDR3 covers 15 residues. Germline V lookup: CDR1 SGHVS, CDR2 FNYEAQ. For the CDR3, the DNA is TGTGCCAGCAGCTTAGGCCTAGCGGGGGATAATGAGCAGTTCTTC. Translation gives CASSLGLAGDNEQFF.

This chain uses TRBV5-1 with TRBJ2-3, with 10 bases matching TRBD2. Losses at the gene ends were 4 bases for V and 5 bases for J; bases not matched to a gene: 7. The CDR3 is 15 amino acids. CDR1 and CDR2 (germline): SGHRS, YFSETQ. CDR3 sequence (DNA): TGCGCCAGCAGCGGCCCACTAGCGGGAAAAGATACGCAGTATTTT. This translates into CASSGPLAGKDTQYF.

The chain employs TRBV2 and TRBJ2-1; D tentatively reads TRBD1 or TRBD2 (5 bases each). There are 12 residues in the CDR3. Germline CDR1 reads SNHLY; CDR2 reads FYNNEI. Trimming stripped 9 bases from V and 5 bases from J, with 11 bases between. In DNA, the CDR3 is TGTGCCAGTGGGACCACACACAATGAGCAGTTCTTC. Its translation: CASGTTHNEQFF.

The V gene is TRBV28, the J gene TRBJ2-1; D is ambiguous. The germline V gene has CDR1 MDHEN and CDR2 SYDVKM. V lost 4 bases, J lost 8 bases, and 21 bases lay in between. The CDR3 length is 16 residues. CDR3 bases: TGTGCCAGCAGTTCCGCACACCTCCCTAGTTACGATGAGCAGTTCTTC. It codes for CASSSAHLPSYDEQFF.

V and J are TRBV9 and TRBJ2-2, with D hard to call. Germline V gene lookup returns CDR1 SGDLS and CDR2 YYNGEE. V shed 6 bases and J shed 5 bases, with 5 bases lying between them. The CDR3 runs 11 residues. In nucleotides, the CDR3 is TGTGCCAGCACCTCAACCGGGGAGCTGTTTTTT. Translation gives CASTSTGELFF.

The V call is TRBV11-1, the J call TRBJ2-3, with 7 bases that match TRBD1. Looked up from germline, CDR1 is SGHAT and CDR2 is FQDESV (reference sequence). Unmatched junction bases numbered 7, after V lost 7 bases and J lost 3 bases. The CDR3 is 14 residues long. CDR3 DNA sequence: TGTGCCAGCATATTAGAGGGGGCAACAGATACGCAGTATTTT. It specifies CASILEGATDTQYF.

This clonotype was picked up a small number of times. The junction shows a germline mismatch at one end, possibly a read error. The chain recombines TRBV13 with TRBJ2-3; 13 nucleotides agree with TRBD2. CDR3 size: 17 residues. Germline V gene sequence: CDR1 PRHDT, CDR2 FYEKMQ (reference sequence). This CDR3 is CASRLVATSGGQDTQYF. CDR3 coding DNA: TGTGCCAGCAGATTAGTTGCGACTAGCGGGGGGCAAGATACGCAGTATTTT. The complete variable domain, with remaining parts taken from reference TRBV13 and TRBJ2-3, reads AAGVIQSPRHLIKEKRETATLKCYPIPRHDTVYWYQQGPGQDPQFLISFYEKMQSDKGSIPDRFSAQQFSDYHSELNMSSLELGDSALYFCASRLVATSGGQDTQYFGPGTRLTVL.

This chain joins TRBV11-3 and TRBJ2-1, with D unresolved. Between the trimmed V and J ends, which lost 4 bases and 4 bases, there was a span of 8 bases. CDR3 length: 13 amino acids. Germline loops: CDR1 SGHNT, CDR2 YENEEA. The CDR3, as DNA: TGTGCCAGCAGCTCGAGCTCGTACAATGAGCAGTTCTTC. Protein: CASSSSSYNEQFF. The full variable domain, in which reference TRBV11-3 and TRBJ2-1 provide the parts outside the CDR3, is EAGVVQSPRYKIIEKKQPVAFWCNPISGHNTLYWYLQNLGQGPELLIRYENEEAVDDSQLPKDRFSAERLKGVDSTLKIQPAELGDSAVYLCASSSSSYNEQFFGPGTRLTVL.

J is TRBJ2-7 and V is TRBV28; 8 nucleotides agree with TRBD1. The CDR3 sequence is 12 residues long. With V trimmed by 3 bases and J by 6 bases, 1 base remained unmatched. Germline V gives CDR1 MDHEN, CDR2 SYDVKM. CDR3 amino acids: CASSLDRAEQYF. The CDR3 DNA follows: TGTGCCAGCAGTTTGGACAGGGCCGAGCAGTACTTC. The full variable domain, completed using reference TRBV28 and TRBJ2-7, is DVKVTQSSRYLVKRTGEKVFLECVQDMDHENMFWYRQDPGLGLRLIYFSYDVKMKEKGDIPEGYSVSREKKERFSLILESASTNQTSMYLCASSLDRAEQYFGPGTRLTVT.

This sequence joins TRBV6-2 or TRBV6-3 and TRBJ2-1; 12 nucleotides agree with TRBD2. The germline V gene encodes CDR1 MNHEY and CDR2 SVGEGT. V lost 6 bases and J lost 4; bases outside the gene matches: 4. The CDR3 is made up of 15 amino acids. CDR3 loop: CASSLLAGGYNEQFF. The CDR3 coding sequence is TGTGCCAGCAGCTTACTAGCGGGAGGTTACAATGAGCAGTTCTTC.

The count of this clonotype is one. This CDR3 is CASSEARGGARDTQYF. CDR3 coding DNA: TGTGCCAGCAGTGAAGCACGCGGGGGGGCCCGAGATACGCAGTATTTT. The rearrangement uses TRBV2 and TRBJ2-3; 9 nucleotides line up with TRBD2. After removal of 0 bases from V and 5 bases from J, the junction contained 6 bases not matched to a gene. This CDR3 contains 16 residues. Germline values: CDR1 SNHLY, CDR2 FYNNEI.

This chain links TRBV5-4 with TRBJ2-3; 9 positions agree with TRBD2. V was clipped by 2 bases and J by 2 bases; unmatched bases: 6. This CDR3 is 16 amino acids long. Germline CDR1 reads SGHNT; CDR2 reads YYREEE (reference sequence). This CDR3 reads CASSFPLAGNTDTQYF. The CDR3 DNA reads TGTGCCAGCAGCTTCCCCCTAGCGGGAAACACAGATACGCAGTATTTT.

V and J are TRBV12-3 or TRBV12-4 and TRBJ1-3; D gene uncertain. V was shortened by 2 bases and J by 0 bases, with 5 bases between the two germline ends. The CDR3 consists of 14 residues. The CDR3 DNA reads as TGTGCCAGCAGTTTAATGGTCTCTGGAAACACCATATATTTT. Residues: CASSLMVSGNTIYF.

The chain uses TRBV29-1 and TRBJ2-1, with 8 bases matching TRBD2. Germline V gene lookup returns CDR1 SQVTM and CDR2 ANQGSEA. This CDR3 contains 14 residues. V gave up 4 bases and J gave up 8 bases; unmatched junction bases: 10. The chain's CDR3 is CSVVERETSHEQFF. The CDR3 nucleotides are TGCAGCGTTGTCGAGCGGGAGACCTCGCATGAGCAGTTCTTC.

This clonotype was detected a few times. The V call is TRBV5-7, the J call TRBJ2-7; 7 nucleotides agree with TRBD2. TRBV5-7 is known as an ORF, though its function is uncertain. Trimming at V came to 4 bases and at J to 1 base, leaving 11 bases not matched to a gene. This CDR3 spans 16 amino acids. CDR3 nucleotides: TGTGCCAGCAGCCCCGGACCAAGCGGGGTATCCTACGAGCAGTACGTC. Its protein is CASSPGPSGVSYEQYV.